This T cell receptor beta chain was sequenced for a study of control samples from healthy donors and cancer patients (dated by TCRdb to between 2020 and 2021). V was cut back by 4 bases and J by 4 bases, leaving a gap of 19 bases between them. As encoded in the germline V gene (reference sequence), CDR1 is LGHDT while CDR2 is YNNKEL. Taken from cysteine to phenylalanine, the CDR3 has 16 residues. Of the read, only the CDR3 DNA is kept; its 48 bases are in frame from base 1. Details on this clone: Its antigen is unknown. No much larger clone exists at a distance of one base, and base qualities are not known.

Receptor libraries were prepared by the immunoSEQ multiplex PCR assay. TCRdb mirrors the immuneACCESS table, restricted to in-frame sequences. Some clones are absent from its copies; in checked studies, under half trace to an unresolved V gene, and the reason for the others is unknown. This sample gives roughly 50,000 clones in total; less than 95% of them show up just once. The leading ten clones occupy 4% of the sample. The receptor's source is a man between 25 and 39 years old in good health. The chain uses TRBV3-1 (or the pseudogene TRBV3-2) and TRBJ1-2; possibly the D gene is TRBD1, per 6 matching bases. Sequencing input: blood. The nucleotide sequence reads TGTGCCAGCAGCCTTCGGGACACCGGCCTCGGCTATGGCTACACCTTC. This is translated as CASSLRDTGLGYGYTF.